There are a few counts of the clone carrying this T cell receptor (beta chain). Its target is not known. The data originate from a study of T-cell reconstitution after alpha-beta-depleted transplantation in children. General study findings and limits: One year after transplant, T-cell counts and diversity came mostly from newly produced T cells. For some patients, TCRbeta diversity was high at day 60 because of recipient T cells and thymic progenitors that survived. Several hundred expanded graft clones reportedly gave rise to the alpha-beta T cells present about two months after transplant.

The authors prepared the TCRbeta library with unique molecular identifiers. MiXCR, applied by TCRdb to the PCR reads, yields one record per CDR3 protein. The table includes hundreds of thousands of distinct CDR3 sequences, roughly 13% detected once. The CDR3 totals 15 residues. Between the trimmed V and J ends, which lost 7 bases and 7 bases, there was a span of 20 bases. This chain joins TRBV12-3 or TRBV12-4 and TRBJ2-1, with D perhaps given as TRBD1 or TRBD2 (6 bases each). This TCR was sampled from a girl aged 2-9 years with congenital amegakaryocytic thrombocytopenia, due to receive a stem cell transplant. This material consisted of PBMCs, taken before TCRalphabeta/CD19-depleted stem cell transplant. In DNA, the CDR3 is TGTGCCAGCACTCCCGTAGGGGGAGGACTAAATGAGCAGTTCTTC. This sequence encodes CASTPVGGGLNEQFF.